This TCR beta chain was documented in a study of T cell responses to AZD1222 COVID-19 vaccine. This clone showed up just a few times. Its antigen is not known. General study findings and limits: Only a handful of AZD1222 recipients, several in all, had baseline seropositivity.

Clones were read by immunoSEQ multiplex PCR, and TCRdb kept only the in-frame ones, dropping some. The data show about 110,000 clones, about nine tenths seen once. The germline gives CDR1 MNHEY, CDR2 SVGAGI. The CDR3 loop spans 13 amino acids. Deletions cut 7 bases from V and 4 bases from J, with 14 bases between. This clonotype originated in an adult in good health. The sequenced sample was peripheral blood, obtained on day 0 of AZD1222 vaccination. This sequence joins TRBV6-5 and TRBJ2-7; tentative D call: TRBD1 (5 bases). CDR3 nucleotides: TGTGCCAGCAACAGAGAACAGGTATACGAGCAGTACTTC. Translation gives CASNREQVYEQYF.